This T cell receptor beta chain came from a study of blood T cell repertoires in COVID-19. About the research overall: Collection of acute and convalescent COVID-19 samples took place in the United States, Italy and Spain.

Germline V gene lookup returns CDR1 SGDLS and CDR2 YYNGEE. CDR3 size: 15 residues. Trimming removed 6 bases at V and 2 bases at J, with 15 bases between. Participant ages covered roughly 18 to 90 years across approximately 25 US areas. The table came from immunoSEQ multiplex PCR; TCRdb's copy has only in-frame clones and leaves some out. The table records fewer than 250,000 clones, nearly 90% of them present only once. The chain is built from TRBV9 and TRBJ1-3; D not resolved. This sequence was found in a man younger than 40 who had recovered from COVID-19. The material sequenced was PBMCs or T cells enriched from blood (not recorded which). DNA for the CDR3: TGTGCCAGCACAAACTCTGGTTCGACTGGAAACACCATATATTTT. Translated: CASTNSGSTGNTIYF.